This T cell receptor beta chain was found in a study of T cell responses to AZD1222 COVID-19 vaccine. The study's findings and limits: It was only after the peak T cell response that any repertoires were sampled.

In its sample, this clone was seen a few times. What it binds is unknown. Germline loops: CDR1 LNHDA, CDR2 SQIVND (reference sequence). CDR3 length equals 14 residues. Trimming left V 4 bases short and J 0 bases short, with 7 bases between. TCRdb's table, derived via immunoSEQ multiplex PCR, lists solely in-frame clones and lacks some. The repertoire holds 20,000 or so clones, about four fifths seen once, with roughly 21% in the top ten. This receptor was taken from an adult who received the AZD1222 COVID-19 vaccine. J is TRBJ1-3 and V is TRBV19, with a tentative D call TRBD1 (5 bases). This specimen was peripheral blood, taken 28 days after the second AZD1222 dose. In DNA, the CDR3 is TGTGCCAGTAGTAGACAGCACTCTGGAAACACCATATATTTT. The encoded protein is CASSRQHSGNTIYF.